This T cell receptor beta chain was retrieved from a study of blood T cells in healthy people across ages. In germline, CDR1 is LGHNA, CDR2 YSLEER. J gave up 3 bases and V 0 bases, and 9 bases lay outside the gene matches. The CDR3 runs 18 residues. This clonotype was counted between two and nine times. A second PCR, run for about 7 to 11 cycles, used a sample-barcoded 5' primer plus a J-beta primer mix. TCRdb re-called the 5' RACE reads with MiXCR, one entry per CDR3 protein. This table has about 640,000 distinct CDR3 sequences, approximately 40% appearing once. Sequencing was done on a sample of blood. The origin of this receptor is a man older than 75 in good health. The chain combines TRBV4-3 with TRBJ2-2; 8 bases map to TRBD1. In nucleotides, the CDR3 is TGCGCCAGCAGCCAAGAACCCCGGGCAGGGGGCTACACCGGGGAGCTGTTTTTT. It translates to CASSQEPRAGGYTGELFF.